A single sample is the source of the 22 T cell receptor beta chains below, sequenced in a study of HIV-infected patients and healthy controls. Via MiXCR, TCRdb re-called the 5' RACE reads, giving one row per CDR3 protein. Among over 55,000 distinct CDR3 sequences listed, about 16% were seen once. Sequencing was carried out using CD4+ T cells from blood. Receptor source: a human donor in good health.

This clonotype was detected a few times. V and J are TRBV2 and TRBJ2-7; 7 nucleotides match TRBD1. The CDR3 has 14 amino acids. The germline CDR1 and CDR2 sequences are SNHLY and FYNNEI. V lost 8 bases to trimming and J lost 2 bases; unmatched junction nucleotides: 9. This CDR3 is CASVEGDRAYEQYF. DNA for the CDR3: TGTGCCAGCGTGGAAGGGGACAGAGCCTACGAGCAGTACTTC.

This clonotype showed up many times. The chain recombines TRBV29-1 with TRBJ2-5; 7 bases are shared with TRBD1. This CDR3 is built from 15 residues. Germline V lookup: CDR1 SQVTM, CDR2 ANQGSEA. The V segment lost 4 bases and the J segment 2 bases; nucleotides outside the gene matches: 10. CDR3: CSVGSWGTVQETQYF. DNA for the CDR3: TGCAGCGTTGGGAGTTGGGGGACAGTACAAGAGACCCAGTACTTC.

V and J are TRBV12-3 or TRBV12-4 and TRBJ1-1; D is undetermined. The ends were cut back, 2 bases at V and 1 base at J, with 5 bases in the middle. The CDR3 is made up of 13 amino acids. CDR3 nucleotides: TGTGCCAGCAGTTTAATAGCGAACACTGAAGCTTTCTTT. Its translation: CASSLIANTEAFF.

This clonotype was counted a few times. The chain is built from TRBV30 and TRBJ1-1; maybe TRBD1 (5 bases). The germline V gene has CDR1 GTSNPN and CDR2 SVGIG (reference sequence). This CDR3 is 14 amino acids long. Trimming took 5 bases from V and 1 from J, leaving 14 bases between them. CDR3 region: CAWGGLGTNTEAFF. CDR3 nucleotides: TGTGCCTGGGGGGGTCTGGGGACGAACACTGAAGCTTTCTTT.

This clonotype came up many times. The chain is built from TRBV6-2 or TRBV6-3 and TRBJ1-5, with D perhaps TRBD1 (6 bases). Germline V gene data show CDR1 as MNHEY and CDR2 as SVGEGT. V lost 5 bases to trimming and J lost 3 bases, with 17 bases between them. The CDR3 loop spans 16 amino acids. CDR3 nucleotide sequence: TGTGCCAGCAGTAAGATGGGTACAGGGAACAATCAGCCCCAGCATTTT. Translation: CASSKMGTGNNQPQHF.

This clonotype was recorded many times. The chain has TRBV18 and TRBJ2-7, with D hard to call. V gave up 2 bases and J gave up 0 bases, with 5 bases separating them. The CDR3 consists of 13 residues. The germline V gene encodes CDR1 KGHSH and CDR2 LQKENI. CDR3 DNA: TGTGCCAGCTCACCAGCAGCCTCCTACGAGCAGTACTTC. Translated: CASSPAASYEQYF.

Of note for this clonotype: One base away lies a much larger clone, so this may be a sequencing read error. The chain carries TRBV5-6 and TRBJ2-5; either TRBD1 or TRBD2 may fit D (5 bases each). CDR1 SGHDT and CDR2 YYEEEE come from the germline V gene. This CDR3 spans 15 amino acids. CDR3 amino acids: CASSSAAGGRETQCF. The CDR3 DNA sequence: TGTGCCAGCAGCTCCGCGGCTGGGGGTAGAGAGACCCAGTGCTTC. Variable domain in full (rest from reference TRBV5-6 and TRBJ2-5): DAGVTQSPTHLIKTRGQQVTLRCSPKSGHDTVSWYQQALGQGPQFIFQYYEEEERQRGNFPDRFSGHQFPNYSSELNVNALLLGDSALYLCASSSAAGGRETQCFGPGTRLLVL.

This clonotype was detected a few times. The chain recombines TRBV12-3 or TRBV12-4 with TRBJ2-7; tentative D call: TRBD1 (6 bases). The V gene lost 0 bases and the J gene lost 2 bases, with 8 bases spanning the gap. This CDR3 contains 14 residues. In nucleotides, the CDR3 is TGTGCCAGCAGTTTAGCAGGACAGACCTACGAGCAGTACTTC. Its protein is CASSLAGQTYEQYF.

V gene TRBV11-2 combines with J gene TRBJ2-7; 7 positions agree with TRBD1. The CDR3 is 14 residues long. Germline V gives CDR1 SGHAT, CDR2 FQNNGV. J was trimmed by 6 bases and V by 5 bases; bases with no gene match: 10. The CDR3 region is CASSPRTGAGEQYF. The CDR3 nucleotides read TGTGCCAGCAGCCCCCGAACAGGGGCGGGCGAGCAGTACTTC.

This clonotype was counted only a few times. The V and J genes are TRBV6-6 and TRBJ1-5; no clear D gene. Trimming pared 3 bases from V and 4 bases from J, leaving 13 bases between. CDR1 is MNHNY and CDR2 is SVGAGI in the germline V gene (reference sequence). The CDR3 has 15 amino acids. CDR3 amino acids: CASSYSDTPNQPQHF. In DNA form, the CDR3 reads TGTGCCAGCAGTTATTCAGACACCCCTAATCAGCCCCAGCATTTT.

The chain couples TRBV12-3 or TRBV12-4 to TRBJ2-7; TRBD2 is a possible D gene (6 bases). V was trimmed by 6 bases and J by 0 bases, leaving 12 bases between them. The CDR3 has 14 amino acids. The CDR3 loop is CASRTGTSSYEQYF. The CDR3 DNA reads as TGTGCCAGCAGAACCGGGACTTCCTCCTACGAGCAGTACTTC.

The chain carries TRBV7-2 and TRBJ2-3; D may be TRBD1 or TRBD2 (5 bases each). The CDR3 contains 17 residues. The V gene's germline CDR1 is SGHTA and CDR2 FQGNSA. V lost 6 bases, J lost 4 bases, and 23 bases lay in between. CDR3 in amino acids: CASSRGTDSAGSDTQYF. The CDR3 nucleotides are TGTGCCAGCAGTAGAGGGACCGATAGCGCCGGGTCAGATACGCAGTATTTT.

V and J are TRBV12-3 or TRBV12-4 and TRBJ1-2, with D perhaps matching TRBD1 (6 bases). The CDR3 is made up of 12 amino acids. Trimming pared 5 bases from V and 5 bases from J, leaving 9 bases between. CDR3 in amino acids: CASSPGQYGYTF. In DNA form, the CDR3 reads TGTGCCAGCAGTCCCGGACAGTATGGCTACACCTTC.

This clonotype was detected only a few times. The gene calls are TRBV11-2 and TRBJ2-5, with D tentatively TRBD1 (6 bases). Between the trimmed V and J ends, which lost 2 bases and 4 bases, there was a span of 14 bases. The CDR3 extends over 15 amino acids. Germline assignment: CDR1 SGHAT and CDR2 FQNNGV. In DNA form, the CDR3 reads TGTGCCAGCAGCTTAAGTCCAGGGGTCAGAGAGACCCAGTACTTC. Its protein product is CASSLSPGVRETQYF.

The chain joins TRBV4-3 to TRBJ1-1, with TRBD1 as a possible D gene (6 bases). Germline V lookup: CDR1 LGHNA, CDR2 YSLEER. The CDR3 runs to 12 residues. Trimming shortened V by 1 base and J by 11 bases, and 11 bases separated the two germline ends. The CDR3 sequence is CASSQVGGWAFF. Written as DNA, the CDR3 is TGCGCCAGCAGCCAAGTAGGGGGTTGGGCTTTCTTT.

This clonotype was recorded a few times. The V call is TRBV6-2 or TRBV6-3, the J call TRBJ2-3, with unresolved D. The CDR3 is 15 amino acids. Germline V lookup: CDR1 MNHEY, CDR2 SVGEGT. V dropped 7 bases and J dropped 0 bases, with 14 bases sitting between them. The CDR3 DNA sequence: TGTGCCAGCACTAGACGGACGGAGAGCACAGATACGCAGTATTTT. It is translated as CASTRRTESTDTQYF.

This clonotype was recorded many times. CDR3 nucleotide sequence: TGTGCCAGCTCAGGCCGGGACAGGGACTTGGAGACCCAGTACTTC. This gives the protein CASSGRDRDLETQYF. V is TRBV18 and J is TRBJ2-5; 9 bases line up with TRBD1. The germline CDR1 and CDR2 sequences are KGHSH and LQKENI. The CDR3 is made up of 15 amino acids. Losses at the gene ends were 5 bases for V and 5 bases for J; bases not matched to a gene: 9.

The gene calls are TRBV27 and TRBJ2-7, with D perhaps matching TRBD2 (7 bases). Germline CDR1 reads MNHEY; CDR2 reads SMNVEV (reference sequence). V lost 3 bases to trimming and J lost 10 bases, with 16 bases between them. The CDR3 is 13 amino acids. CDR3 protein: CASSFRYGGLQYF. The CDR3 DNA reads TGTGCCAGCAGTTTTCGGTACGGGGGGCTTCAGTACTTC.

A few counts support this clonotype. This rearrangement joins TRBV7-2 to TRBJ1-1; 9 bases are a match to TRBD1. The V gene end was trimmed by 5 bases and the J gene end by 2 bases; junction bases not matched to a gene: 9. From germline, CDR1 is SGHTA and CDR2 FQGNSA. CDR3 size: 16 residues. This CDR3 is CASSPEQGAVNTEAFF. In DNA form, the CDR3 reads TGTGCCAGCAGCCCCGAACAGGGGGCGGTTAACACTGAAGCTTTCTTT.

To note about this clonotype: One junction end disagrees with the germline gene, perhaps due to a read error. The CDR3 nucleotides are TGCAGCGTTGAAGGTGGGGCTAGCGGGAGGTTCGATGAGCAGTTATTC. This gives the protein CSVEGGASGRFDEQLF. The V and J genes are TRBV29-1 and TRBJ2-1; TRBD2 matches 11 bases. This CDR3 region has 16 residues. The germline V gene has CDR1 SQVTM and CDR2 ANQGSEA.

This clonotype was seen more than once but under ten times. The rearrangement uses TRBV4-3 and TRBJ1-1; the D is unclear. The ends were cut back, 0 bases at V and 2 bases at J, with 10 bases in the middle. The CDR3 spans 15 residues. In germline, CDR1 is LGHNA, CDR2 YSLEER. The CDR3 sequence is CASSQDYARNTEAFF. The DNA of the CDR3 is TGCGCCAGCAGCCAAGATTATGCGAGAAACACTGAAGCTTTCTTT.

In this sample, this clonotype turned up once. The chain employs TRBV5-1 and TRBJ2-5, with D possibly TRBD2 on 5 matching bases. V lost 0 bases, J lost 5 bases, and 17 bases lay in between. Per the germline V gene, CDR1 is SGHRS and CDR2 is YFSETQ. The CDR3 runs to 16 residues. The CDR3 DNA follows: TGCGCCAGCAGCTTGGTTCCGGGATCAACGCATGAGACCCAGTACTTC. Its translation is CASSLVPGSTHETQYF. The full variable domain, in which reference TRBV5-1 and TRBJ2-5 provide the parts outside the CDR3, is KAGVTQTPRYLIKTRGQQVTLSCSPISGHRSVSWYQQTPGQGLQFLFEYFSETQRNKGNFPGRFSGRQFSNSRSEMNVSTLELGDSALYLCASSLVPGSTHETQYFGPGTRLLVL.